Listed here is a single T cell receptor (beta chain). Its antigen is unknown. Base quality data are lacking; no much larger clone is found one base away. Each collaborating institution followed its own protocols to collect whole blood in K2EDTA tubes. Collaborator samples were shipped for TCRbeta analysis as frozen whole blood, isolated PBMCs, or DNA extracted from either sample type. The entry originates in a study of blood T cell repertoires in COVID-19 (dated by TCRdb to 2018 to 2020). For the wider study: Samples from collaborators originated in the United States, Italy and Spain and spanned both the acute and convalescent phases of COVID-19. Samples came from the ongoing ImmuneRACE study (first 160 participants) plus 1,254 subjects from 6 global collaborators. Where available, HLA class I and class II types were obtained from metadata supplied by the sample provider rather than from assay-based typing. The prospective study material was composed of cDNA or gDNA derived from T cells, B-cell-depleted T cells, or PBMCs. The dataset comprised deeply sampled blood TCRbeta repertoires from subjects exposed to, actively infected with, or recovered from COVID-19. The sample metadata nearly always contained a de-identified subject ID, COVID-19 status, age in years and sex. A freely available public database, intended as a resource for researchers studying the immune response to SARS-CoV-2, is where the repertoires were released.

Results and caveats for the whole study, not just this receptor: Clinical and demographic metadata were provided uncurated, with the amount varying by source and participant.

TCRbeta CDR3 regions were amplified from genomic DNA using the immunoSEQ Assay, a bias-controlled multiplex PCR. The original methods were these. The number of nucleated cells in each sample was estimated by amplification of reference gene primers within the assay. Sequence reads were collapsed and filtered to measure the absolute abundance of every unique TCRbeta CDR3 rearrangement. Productive Simpson clonality was computed per sample as the square root of Simpson's diversity index over productive rearrangements. Held by TCRdb, this immuneACCESS table contains in-frame sequences only and omits some clones. Under half of the omission traces to an unresolved V gene where checked; the cause of the rest is unknown. V, J and clone size reflect that table, while D and trimming were determined from the DNA. The sample yields more than 95,000 clones; 65% to 90% were counted once. More than 20% of the sample belongs to the ten largest clones.

Via the germline V gene, CDR1 is SGHTA and CDR2 FQGNSA. The CDR3 runs 13 residues from the cysteine to the phenylalanine. Only CDR3 DNA remains: 39 bases, in frame from the first base. V lost 5 bases and J lost 6 bases; the stretch between them is 8 bases long. This sequence was found in a woman older than 75 with acute or convalescent COVID-19. The specimen sequenced was peripheral blood. The chain was built from TRBV7-2 and TRBJ1-6; the D gene is not confidently resolved. CDR3 loop: CASSTRSNSPLHF. The nucleotides are TGTGCCAGCAGCACCCGGAGTAATTCACCCCTCCACTTT.